A selection of T cell receptor beta chains follows, all from one sample in a study of beta chain features in type 1 diabetes. The data were produced by immunoSEQ multiplex PCR, yet TCRdb's version contains in-frame clones alone and is incomplete. The sample includes fewer than 400,000 clones, around 8% of them seen just once. The specimen was central memory CD4+ T cells from blood. Receptors were obtained from a woman under 30 in good health. The CDR3 runs from the conserved cysteine through the conserved F or W. A D gene is named only where the DNA matches it firmly. Clone size appears in some rows only: once, few, many, or a class for an expanded clone.

cdr3_length j_call clone_size d_call v_call cdr3_nt cdr3_aa
15 TRBJ2-5 . . TRBV5-1 TGCGCCAGCAGCTTGCAGGGGACGGCCCAAGAGACCCAGTACTTC CASSLQGTAQETQYF
14 TRBJ2-7 many TRBD2 TRBV2 TGTGCCAGCAGTGACGGAGCGGGACTGGCCGAGCAGTACTTC CASSDGAGLAEQYF
10 TRBJ1-2 few . TRBV28 TGTGCCAGCAGCCGTGGTGGCTACACCTTC CASSRGGYTF
15 TRBJ2-3 few . TRBV4-2 TGTGCCAGCAGCCACCCAGGGGGGAGGGCAGATACGCAGTATTTT CASSHPGGRADTQYF
13 TRBJ2-3 few . TRBV5-1 TGCGCCAGCAGCTTGGAGTCCACAGATACGCAGTATTTT CASSLESTDTQYF
16 TRBJ1-2 . TRBD1 TRBV15 TGTGCCACCAGCCGAACCGGGACAGCTTTTGACTATGGCTACACCTTC CATSRTGTAFDYGYTF
16 TRBJ2-1 few TRBD1 TRBV19 TGTGCCAGTAGACCGGGACAGGGTGGCTCCTACAATGAGCAGTTCTTC CASRPGQGGSYNEQFF
18 TRBJ2-7 few TRBD1 TRBV7-2 TGTGCCAGCAGCTTAAACCCCACCGGGACAGGGGGCTCGGACGAGCAGTACTTC CASSLNPTGTGGSDEQYF
17 TRBJ2-2 many TRBD2 TRBV7-7 TGTGCTAGCAGCCACGGTTGGATAGCGGGAGCCGCCGGGGAGCTGTTTTTT CASSHGWIAGAAGELFF
15 TRBJ2-3 . . TRBV11-1 TGTGCCAGCAGCCTGATGATTCCCCTCACAGATACGCAGTATTTT CASSLMIPLTDTQYF
13 TRBJ1-5 few . TRBV6-5 TGTGCCAGCCACGGCACTCGTGGTCAGCCCCAGCATTTT CASHGTRGQPQHF
16 TRBJ2-1 few TRBD2 TRBV5-5 TGTGCCAGCAGCGCGGGGACTAGCGTCTTTCGGAATGAGCAGTTCTTC CASSAGTSVFRNEQFF
15 TRBJ1-5 . . TRBV7-2 TGTGCCAGCAGCTTAGCGGGGAGTAGCAATCAGCCCCAGCATTTT CASSLAGSSNQPQHF
13 TRBJ2-5 . TRBD1 TRBV11-3 TGTGCCAGCAGCTCGGGACAGGGGGAGACCCAGTACTTC CASSSGQGETQYF
16 TRBJ2-3 . TRBD1 TRBV9 TGTGCCAGCAGCGTAGCGACAGGGGGAATCTCAGATACGCAGTATTTT CASSVATGGISDTQYF
15 TRBJ2-7 few . TRBV2 TGTGCCAGCAGTGAGGAGGGTCAGGGAGCGCTCGAGCAGTACTTC CASSEEGQGALEQYF
14 TRBJ2-1 . . TRBV11-1 TGTGCCAGCAGCGGACAAGGACTAACCAATGAGCAGTTCTTC CASSGQGLTNEQFF
13 TRBJ2-1 few . TRBV7-9 TGTGCCAGCAGCCCCCGTAGGCTCAATGAGCAGTTCTTC CASSPRRLNEQFF
14 TRBJ2-5 few . TRBV2 TGTGCCAGCAGTGCTCAGGGGATACAAGAGACCCAGTACTTC CASSAQGIQETQYF
14 TRBJ2-6 few . TRBV4-2 TGTGCCAGCAGCCAAAACTCTGGGGCCAACGTCCTGACTTTC CASSQNSGANVLTF
15 TRBJ1-4 many TRBD1 TRBV29-1 TGCAGCGTTGAAGACGAGACAGGGGGCGGAGAAAAACTGTTTTTT CSVEDETGGGEKLFF
13 TRBJ1-1 . . TRBV15 TGTGCCACCAGCAGAGATGGGGCAGGAGAAGCTTTCTTT CATSRDGAGEAFF
14 TRBJ1-5 . . TRBV18 TGTGCCAGCTCACCACCGGGAGGGAATCAGCCCCAGCATTTT CASSPPGGNQPQHF
13 TRBJ2-2 many . TRBV1 TGCACCAGCAGCTCCAGGGCGACCGGGGAGCTGTTTTTT CTSSSRATGELFF
14 TRBJ1-5 . . TRBV6-5 TGTGCCAGCAGTTACTCATATAGCAATCAGCCCCAGCATTTT CASSYSYSNQPQHF
17 TRBJ2-4 many TRBD2 TRBV6-1 TGTGCCAGCAGTGGGACTAGCGGTGTAATAGCCAAAAACATTCAGTACTTC CASSGTSGVIAKNIQYF
16 TRBJ1-2 few TRBD1 TRBV9 TGTGCCAGCACCAGAACAAGCGGACAGGGGGCTGGGGGCTACACCTTC CASTRTSGQGAGGYTF
16 TRBJ1-2 . TRBD1 TRBV5-6 TGTGCCAGCAGCCGCGCCGCCGGGACAGCTTCCTATGGCTACACCTTC CASSRAAGTASYGYTF
16 TRBJ2-1 few . TRBV30 TGTGCCTGGAGTGTAGGGGAGCGGAGCTCCTACAATGAGCAGTTCTTC CAWSVGERSSYNEQFF
13 TRBJ1-3 few . TRBV2 TGTGCCAGCAGTGCCGAAATTGGAAACACCATATATTTT CASSAEIGNTIYF
15 TRBJ1-5 . TRBD1 TRBV10-3 TGTGCCATCAGTGAGTCGGCAGGGGGGAATCAGCCCCAGCATTTT CAISESAGGNQPQHF
11 TRBJ2-7 . . TRBV29-1 TGCAGCGTCCGACTCGCCTACGAGCAGTACTTC CSVRLAYEQYF
15 TRBJ1-1 once . TRBV30 TGTGCCTGGAATTTCAGAATAGGGGTGAACACTGAAGCTTTCTTT CAWNFRIGVNTEAFF
17 TRBJ2-7 many TRBD2 TRBV11-2 TGTGCCAGCAGCCCGGGACTAGCGGGGAGGAAAACCTACGAGCAGTACTTC CASSPGLAGRKTYEQYF
16 TRBJ2-7 many TRBD1 TRBV7-2 TGTGCCAGCAGCTCACGAAGCTCCGGGACAGGGGTCGAGCAGTACTTC CASSSRSSGTGVEQYF
15 TRBJ1-4 . . TRBV2 TGTGCCAGCACCCCCGGTCAGGGAGGGTTCGAAAAACTGTTTTTT CASTPGQGGFEKLFF
15 TRBJ2-7 . . TRBV2 TGTGCCAGCAGTGCAATTTATGGGAGCTCCTACGAGCAGTACTTC CASSAIYGSSYEQYF
13 TRBJ2-3 . TRBD1 TRBV7-9 TGTGCCAGCAGCCTACAGGGGGCGGATACGCAGTATTTT CASSLQGADTQYF
17 TRBJ2-7 many . TRBV27 TGTGCCAGCAGTAAGGTCGGAGACAGAAAGGCCTACTACGAGCAGTACTTC CASSKVGDRKAYYEQYF
15 TRBJ2-3 . . TRBV11-2 TGTGCCAGCAGCCTCCCCAAGACCGGACCAGATACGCAGTATTTT CASSLPKTGPDTQYF
13 TRBJ2-5 . TRBD2 TRBV18 TGTGCCAGCTCACCCCAGCGGGGGGAGACCCAGTACTTC CASSPQRGETQYF
11 TRBJ2-1 . . TRBV10-3 TGTGCCTCAGGACTGGGGAATGAGCAGTTCTTC CASGLGNEQFF